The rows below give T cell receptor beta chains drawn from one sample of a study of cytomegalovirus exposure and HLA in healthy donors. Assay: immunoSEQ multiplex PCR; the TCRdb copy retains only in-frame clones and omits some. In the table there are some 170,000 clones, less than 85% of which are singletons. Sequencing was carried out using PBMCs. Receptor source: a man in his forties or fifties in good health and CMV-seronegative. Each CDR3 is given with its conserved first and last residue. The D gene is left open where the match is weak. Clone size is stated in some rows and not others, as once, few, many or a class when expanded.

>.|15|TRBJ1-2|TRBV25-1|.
CASSEYAGTNYGYTF
TGTGCCAGCAGTGAATACGCAGGGACTAACTATGGCTACACCTTC
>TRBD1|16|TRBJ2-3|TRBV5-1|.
CASSLEGRGRGDTQYF
TGCGCCAGCAGCTTGGAGGGCAGGGGGCGAGGGGATACGCAGTATTTT
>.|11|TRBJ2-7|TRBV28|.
CASETGYEQYF
TGTGCCAGCGAGACAGGTTACGAGCAGTACTTC
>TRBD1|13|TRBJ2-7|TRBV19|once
CASSNHDRDEQYF
TGTGCCAGTAGTAACCACGACAGGGACGAGCAGTACTTC
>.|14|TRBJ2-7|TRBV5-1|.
CASRTLEGLDEQYF
TGCGCCAGCAGGACTCTTGAGGGATTAGACGAGCAGTACTTC
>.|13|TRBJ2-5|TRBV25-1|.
CASSHREGETQYF
TGTGCCAGCAGTCACAGGGAGGGGGAGACCCAGTACTTC
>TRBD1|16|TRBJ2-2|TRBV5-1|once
CASSPTTGGATGELFF
TGCGCCAGCAGCCCAACGACAGGGGGCGCCACCGGGGAGCTGTTTTTT
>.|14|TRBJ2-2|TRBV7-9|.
CASSLGHYTGELFF
TGTGCCAGCAGCCTCGGACACTACACCGGGGAGCTGTTTTTT
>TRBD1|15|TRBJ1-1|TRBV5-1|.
CASSLGTGLGTEAFF
TGCGCCAGCAGCCTCGGGACAGGGCTGGGGACTGAAGCTTTCTTT
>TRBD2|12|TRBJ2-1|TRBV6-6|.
CASSYRGDVQFF
TGTGCCAGCAGTTACCGGGGGGATGTGCAGTTCTTC
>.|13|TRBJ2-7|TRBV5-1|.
CASSSTSSYEQYF
TGCGCCAGCAGCTCCACCAGCTCCTACGAGCAGTACTTC
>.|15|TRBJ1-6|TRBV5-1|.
CASRPNGDSNSPLHF
TGCGCCAGCAGACCGAACGGGGACTCGAATTCACCCCTCCACTTT